This T cell receptor (beta chain) comes out of a study of T cells in Graves' hyperthyroidism and ophthalmopathy. This clonotype occurred many times. TCR beta CDR3 region amplification was performed from RNA transcripts. The TCR CDR3 first-round RT-PCR relied on the HTBI primer set. TCRdb called the multiplex PCR reads again in MiXCR, with one record for every CDR3 protein. The table shows 540,000 or so distinct CDR3 sequences, with 46% occurring only once. V gave up 4 bases and J gave up 6 bases, with 19 bases separating them. The V gene's germline CDR1 is SGHNT and CDR2 YYREEE (reference sequence). The CDR3 totals 16 residues.

The sample taken for sequencing was peripheral blood or thyroid tissue (not recorded which). The J gene is TRBJ2-2, the V gene TRBV5-4; D may be TRBD1 or TRBD2 (5 bases each). The receptor's source is an adult woman with Graves' disease, either hyperthyroidism or ophthalmopathy (not recorded which). The DNA of the CDR3 is TGTGCCAGCAGCCAAGTGTCACTGGGGGATTCCGGGGAGCTGTTTTTT. Protein product: CASSQVSLGDSGELFF. Based on the CDR3 plus reference TRBV5-4 and TRBJ2-2, the full variable domain is ETGVTQSPTHLIKTRGQQVTLRCSSQSGHNTVSWYQQALGQGPQFIFQYYREEENGRGNFPPRFSGLQFPNYSSELNVNALELDDSALYLCASSQVSLGDSGELFFGEGSRLTVL.